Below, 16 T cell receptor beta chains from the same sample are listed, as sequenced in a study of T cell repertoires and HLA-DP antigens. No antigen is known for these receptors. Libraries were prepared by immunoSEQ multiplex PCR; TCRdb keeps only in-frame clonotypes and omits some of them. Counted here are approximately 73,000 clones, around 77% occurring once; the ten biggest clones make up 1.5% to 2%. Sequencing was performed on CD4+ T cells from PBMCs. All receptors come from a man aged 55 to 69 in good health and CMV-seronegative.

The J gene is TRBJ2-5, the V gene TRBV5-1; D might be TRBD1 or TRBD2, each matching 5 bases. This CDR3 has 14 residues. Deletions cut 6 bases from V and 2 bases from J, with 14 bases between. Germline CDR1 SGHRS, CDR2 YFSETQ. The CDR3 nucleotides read TGCGCCAGCACCCCCGGGGCAGTACAAGAGACCCAGTACTTC. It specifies CASTPGAVQETQYF.

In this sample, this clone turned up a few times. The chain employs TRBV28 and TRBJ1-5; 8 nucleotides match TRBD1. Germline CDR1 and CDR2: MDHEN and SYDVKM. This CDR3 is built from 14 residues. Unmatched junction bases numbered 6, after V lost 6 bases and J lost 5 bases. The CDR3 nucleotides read TGTGCCAGCAGATCAGACAGGGGAGATCAGCCCCAGCATTTT. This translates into CASRSDRGDQPQHF. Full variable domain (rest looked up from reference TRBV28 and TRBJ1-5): DVKVTQSSRYLVKRTGEKVFLECVQDMDHENMFWYRQDPGLGLRLIYFSYDVKMKEKGDIPEGYSVSREKKERFSLILESASTNQTSMYLCASRSDRGDQPQHFGDGTRLSIL.

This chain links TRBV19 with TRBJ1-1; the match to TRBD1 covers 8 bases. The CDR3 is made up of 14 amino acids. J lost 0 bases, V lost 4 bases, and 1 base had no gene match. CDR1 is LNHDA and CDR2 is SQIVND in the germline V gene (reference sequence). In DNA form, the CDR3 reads TGTGCCAGTAGTACGGACAGGGTGAACACTGAAGCTTTCTTT. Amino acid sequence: CASSTDRVNTEAFF.

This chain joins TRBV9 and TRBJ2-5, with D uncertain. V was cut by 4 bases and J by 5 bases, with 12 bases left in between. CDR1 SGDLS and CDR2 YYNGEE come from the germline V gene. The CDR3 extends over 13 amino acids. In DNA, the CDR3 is TGTGCCAGCAGCACGGGCCCCCGGGAGACCCAGTACTTC. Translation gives CASSTGPRETQYF.

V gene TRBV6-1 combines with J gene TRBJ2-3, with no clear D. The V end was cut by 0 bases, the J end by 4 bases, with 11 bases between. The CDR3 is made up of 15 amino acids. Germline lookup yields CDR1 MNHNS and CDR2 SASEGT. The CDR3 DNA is TGTGCCAGCAGTGAAGCCAGAGGTTATCCAGATACGCAGTATTTT. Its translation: CASSEARGYPDTQYF.

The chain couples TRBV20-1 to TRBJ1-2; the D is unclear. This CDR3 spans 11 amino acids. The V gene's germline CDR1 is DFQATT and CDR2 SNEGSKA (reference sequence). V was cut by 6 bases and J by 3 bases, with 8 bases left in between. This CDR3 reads CSARRDYGYTF. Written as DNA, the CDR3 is TGCAGTGCGAGGCGGGACTATGGCTACACCTTC.

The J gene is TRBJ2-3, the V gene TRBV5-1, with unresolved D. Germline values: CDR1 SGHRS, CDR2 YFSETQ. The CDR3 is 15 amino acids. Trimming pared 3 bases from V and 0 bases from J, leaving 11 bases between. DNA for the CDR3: TGCGCCAGCAGCTGGACCCATCCCAGCACAGATACGCAGTATTTT. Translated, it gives CASSWTHPSTDTQYF. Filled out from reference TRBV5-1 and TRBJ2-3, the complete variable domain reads KAGVTQTPRYLIKTRGQQVTLSCSPISGHRSVSWYQQTPGQGLQFLFEYFSETQRNKGNFPGRFSGRQFSNSRSEMNVSTLELGDSALYLCASSWTHPSTDTQYFGPGTRLTVL.

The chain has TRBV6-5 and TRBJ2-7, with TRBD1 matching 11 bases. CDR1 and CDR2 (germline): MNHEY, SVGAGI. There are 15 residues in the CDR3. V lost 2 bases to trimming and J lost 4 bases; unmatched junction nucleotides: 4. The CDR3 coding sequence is TGTGCCAGCAGTTACGACAGGGACAGGGGGTACGAGCAGTACTTC. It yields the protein CASSYDRDRGYEQYF.

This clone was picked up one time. The chain's CDR3 is CASSPGQGAEAFF. CDR3 sequence (DNA): TGTGCCAGCTCACCGGGACAGGGGGCTGAAGCTTTCTTT. The V gene is TRBV18, the J gene TRBJ1-1, with 11 bases fitting TRBD1. CDR1 is KGHSH, CDR2 LQKENI, per germline. Losses at the gene ends were 3 bases for V and 6 bases for J; bases not matched to a gene: 0. The CDR3 runs to 13 residues. The full variable domain, in which reference TRBV18 and TRBJ1-1 provide the parts outside the CDR3, is NAGVMQNPRHLVRRRGQEARLRCSPMKGHSHVYWYRQLPEEGLKFMVYLQKENIIDESGMPKERFSAEFPKEGPSILRIQQVVRGDSAAYFCASSPGQGAEAFFGQGTRLTVV.

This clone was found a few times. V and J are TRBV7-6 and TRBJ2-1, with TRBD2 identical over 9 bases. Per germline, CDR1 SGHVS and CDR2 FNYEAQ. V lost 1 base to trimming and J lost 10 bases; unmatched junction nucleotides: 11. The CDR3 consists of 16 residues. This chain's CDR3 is CASSLGLADATGEQFF. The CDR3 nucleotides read TGTGCCAGCAGCTTAGGACTAGCGGACGCAACAGGGGAGCAGTTCTTC. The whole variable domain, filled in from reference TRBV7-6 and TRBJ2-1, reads GAGVSQSPRYKVTKRGQDVALRCDPISGHVSLYWYRQALGQGPEFLTYFNYEAQQDKSGLPNDRFSAERPEGSISTLTIQRTEQRDSAMYRCASSLGLADATGEQFFGPGTRLTVL.

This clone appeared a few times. The CDR3 sequence: CASSPLPATSRGYTF. DNA of the CDR3: TGCGCCAGCAGCCCCCTTCCTGCCACCTCAAGAGGCTACACCTTC. The chain employs TRBV4-1 and TRBJ1-2; no firm D call. This CDR3 has 15 amino acids. Germline CDR1 MGHRA, CDR2 YSYEKL. Trimming took off 4 bases at V and 8 bases at J, with 20 bases between the two ends.

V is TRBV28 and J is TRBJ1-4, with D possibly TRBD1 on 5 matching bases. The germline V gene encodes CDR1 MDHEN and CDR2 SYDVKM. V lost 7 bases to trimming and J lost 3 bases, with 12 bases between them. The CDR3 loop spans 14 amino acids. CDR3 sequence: CASNIGVANEKLFF. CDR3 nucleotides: TGTGCCAGCAACATAGGGGTAGCTAATGAAAAACTGTTTTTT.

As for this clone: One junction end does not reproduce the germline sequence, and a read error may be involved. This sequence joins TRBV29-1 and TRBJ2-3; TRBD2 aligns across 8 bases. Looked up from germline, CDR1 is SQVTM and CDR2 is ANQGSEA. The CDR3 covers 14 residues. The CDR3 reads CSGIGAGETDAQYF. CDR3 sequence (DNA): TGCAGCGGAATCGGAGCGGGAGAAACAGATGCGCAGTATTTT.

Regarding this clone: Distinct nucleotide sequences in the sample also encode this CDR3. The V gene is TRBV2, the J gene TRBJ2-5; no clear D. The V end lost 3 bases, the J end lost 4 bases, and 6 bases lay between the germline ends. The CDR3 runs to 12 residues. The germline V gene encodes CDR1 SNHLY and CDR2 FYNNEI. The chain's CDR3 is CASSDLGETQYF. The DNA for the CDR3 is TGTGCCAGCAGTGACCTAGGAGAGACCCAGTACTTC. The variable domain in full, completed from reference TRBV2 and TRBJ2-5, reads EPEVTQTPSHQVTQMGQEVILRCVPISNHLYFYWYRQILGQKVEFLVSFYNNEISEKSEIFDDQFSVERPDGSNFTLKIRSTKLEDSAMYFCASSDLGETQYFGPGTRLLVL.

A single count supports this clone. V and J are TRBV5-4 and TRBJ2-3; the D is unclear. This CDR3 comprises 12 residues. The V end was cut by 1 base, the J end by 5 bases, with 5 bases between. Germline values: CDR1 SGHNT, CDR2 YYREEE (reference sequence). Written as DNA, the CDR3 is TGTGCCAGCAGCTTGCGGCAAGATACGCAGTATTTT. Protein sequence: CASSLRQDTQYF.

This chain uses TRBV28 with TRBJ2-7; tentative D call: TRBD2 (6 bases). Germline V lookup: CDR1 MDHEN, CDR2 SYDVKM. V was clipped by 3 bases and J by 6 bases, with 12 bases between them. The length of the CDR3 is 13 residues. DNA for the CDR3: TGTGCCAGCAGTTTTGTCGGGGGAGGCGAGCAGTACGTC. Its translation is CASSFVGGGEQYV.